Below, 10 T cell receptor beta chains from the same sample are listed, as sequenced in a study of patients and donors after allogeneic stem cell transplantation. TCRdb itself ran the RT-PCR reads through MiXCR, one entry per CDR3 protein. Here the sample spans about 160,000 distinct CDR3 sequences, roughly 30% being singletons. Sequencing was carried out using blood, either unsorted or a sorted T cell fraction (not recorded which). The source of these receptors is a human donor who was either an allogeneic HSCT recipient or a stem cell or donor lymphocyte infusion donor (not recorded which). It is not recorded whose cells these are; they may come from a transplant donor.

This chain uses TRBV20-1 with TRBJ2-7; TRBD2 is a possible D gene (6 bases). Germline V gives CDR1 DFQATT, CDR2 SNEGSKA (reference sequence). This CDR3 has 13 residues. The germline V and J ends were trimmed by 2 bases and 5 bases, with 13 bases remaining between them. The CDR3 region has the DNA TGCAGTGCTAGAAGAGGGAGGCTTGACGAGCAGTACTTC. Its translation is CSARRGRLDEQYF.

V gene TRBV7-2 combines with J gene TRBJ2-3; the match to TRBD2 covers 7 bases. Germline V gene sequence: CDR1 SGHTA, CDR2 FQGNSA. Trimming at V came to 5 bases and at J to 3 bases, leaving 8 bases not matched to a gene. This CDR3 contains 15 residues. CDR3 region: CASSPSGRGTDTQYF. CDR3 in DNA: TGTGCCAGCAGCCCCTCAGGGAGGGGTACAGATACGCAGTATTTT.

This clonotype was counted only a few times. The gene calls are TRBV12-3 or TRBV12-4 and TRBJ2-1, with 9 positions matching TRBD2. This CDR3 is 17 amino acids long. Unmatched junction bases numbered 7, after V lost 3 bases and J lost 1 base. CDR3 bases: TGTGCCAGCAGTTTTCTAGCGGGGATAGGGTCCTACAATGAGCAGTTCTTC. Its protein is CASSFLAGIGSYNEQFF.

The V gene is TRBV14, the J gene TRBJ1-4; D ambiguous. Trimming removed 4 bases from V and 4 bases from J, with 19 bases in between. The CDR3 extends over 17 amino acids. Germline lookup yields CDR1 SGHDN and CDR2 FVKESK. The CDR3 DNA reads TGTGCCAGCAGCCTTGTAGCAGTCCTCAGTGGTAATGAAAAACTGTTTTTT. Protein sequence: CASSLVAVLSGNEKLFF. The full variable domain, with the rest looked up from reference TRBV14 and TRBJ1-4, is EAGVTQFPSHSVIEKGQTVTLRCDPISGHDNLYWYRRVMGKEIKFLLHFVKESKQDESGMPNNRFLAERTGGTYSTLKVQPAELEDSGVYFCASSLVAVLSGNEKLFFGSGTQLSVL.

At least ten counts were recorded for this clonotype. V usage is TRBV12-3 or TRBV12-4 and J usage is TRBJ1-2; TRBD1 is a possible D gene (6 bases). V was pared by 2 bases and J by 4 bases, with 11 bases between. There are 14 residues in the CDR3. CDR3 loop: CASSLTEGGYGYTF. In nucleotides, the CDR3 is TGTGCCAGCAGTTTAACCGAGGGGGGCTATGGCTACACCTTC.

The gene calls are TRBV25-1 and TRBJ2-5; D not resolved. V was shortened by 6 bases and J by 1 base, with 12 bases between the two germline ends. Looked up from germline, CDR1 is MGHDK and CDR2 is SYGVNS. This CDR3 contains 14 residues. The CDR3 sequence is CASRKLFPQETQYF. The CDR3 DNA reads as TGTGCCAGCAGGAAGCTCTTTCCCCAAGAGACCCAGTACTTC. Drawing the rest from reference TRBV25-1 and TRBJ2-5, the complete variable domain is EADIYQTPRYLVIGTGKKITLECSQTMGHDKMYWYQQDPGMELHLIHYSYGVNSTEKGDLSSESTVSRIRTEHFPLTLESARPSHTSQYLCASRKLFPQETQYFGPGTRLLVL.

The chain uses TRBV6-2 or TRBV6-3 and TRBJ2-1; TRBD2 matches 7 bases. The trim removed 7 bases at V and 4 bases at J, leaving 10 bases unmatched. The CDR3 runs to 15 residues. The germline gives CDR1 MNHEY, CDR2 SVGEGT. The CDR3: CASIRAGVSYNEQFF. CDR3 coding DNA: TGTGCCAGCATACGTGCGGGAGTGTCGTACAATGAGCAGTTCTTC.

The chain has TRBV29-1 and TRBJ1-1; weak D call: TRBD1 (5 bases). This CDR3 is built from 16 residues. The germline V and J ends were trimmed by 6 bases and 5 bases, with 25 bases remaining between them. Looked up from germline, CDR1 is SQVTM and CDR2 is ANQGSEA. CDR3 sequence reads: CSVVRPGKGKDTEAFF. The CDR3 nucleotides are TGCAGCGTCGTAAGACCCGGTAAGGGGAAGGATACTGAAGCTTTCTTT.

This clonotype was detected only a few times. This chain links TRBV28 with TRBJ2-1; 9 bases line up with TRBD2. CDR1 is MDHEN, CDR2 SYDVKM, per germline. V gave up 2 bases and J gave up 4 bases; unmatched junction bases: 6. This CDR3 region has 16 residues. This CDR3 reads CASSLVASGVYNEQFF. The CDR3 nucleotides are TGTGCCAGCAGTTTAGTTGCTAGCGGGGTTTACAATGAGCAGTTCTTC.

This clonotype was observed a handful of times. The chain joins TRBV27 to TRBJ2-5; 8 bases align to TRBD1. The germline V gene encodes CDR1 MNHEY and CDR2 SMNVEV (reference sequence). Germline trimming cut 5 bases from V and 5 bases from J; bases unmatched to any gene: 7. The length of the CDR3 is 14 residues. DNA for the CDR3: TGTGCCAGCAGTCCCTGGACAGGGCGTGAGACCCAGTACTTC. Its translation is CASSPWTGRETQYF.